This TCR beta chain comes out of a study of Graves' ophthalmopathy and Graves' hyperthyroidism. Whole-study results and caveats: The model reached 70.59% sensitivity and 72.22% specificity for predicting ophthalmopathy progression.

The TCR beta CDR3 regions underwent amplification from RNA transcripts. An initial RT-PCR round employing HTBI primers preceded a second-round multiplex PCR. TCRdb re-analysed the multiplex PCR reads in MiXCR, keeping a single row per CDR3 protein. The table has roughly 230,000 distinct CDR3 sequences, 20% to 25% seen once. In its sample, this clonotype was seen many times. Its antigen is unknown. Other autoimmune diseases, uncontrolled infections, pregnancy or lactation ruled patients out of participation. Germline-derived CDR1 and CDR2 are MGHRA and YSYEKL. This CDR3 is 13 amino acids long. Trimming took off 4 bases at V and 5 bases at J, with 11 bases between the two ends.

The V call is TRBV4-1, the J call TRBJ2-5; no clear D. Sequenced input: peripheral blood. This receptor was identified in a woman aged 50 to 60 with Graves' ophthalmopathy. The CDR3 sequence: CASSLNIGETQYF. In DNA form, the CDR3 reads TGCGCCAGCAGCCTGAATATCGGGGAGACCCAGTACTTC.